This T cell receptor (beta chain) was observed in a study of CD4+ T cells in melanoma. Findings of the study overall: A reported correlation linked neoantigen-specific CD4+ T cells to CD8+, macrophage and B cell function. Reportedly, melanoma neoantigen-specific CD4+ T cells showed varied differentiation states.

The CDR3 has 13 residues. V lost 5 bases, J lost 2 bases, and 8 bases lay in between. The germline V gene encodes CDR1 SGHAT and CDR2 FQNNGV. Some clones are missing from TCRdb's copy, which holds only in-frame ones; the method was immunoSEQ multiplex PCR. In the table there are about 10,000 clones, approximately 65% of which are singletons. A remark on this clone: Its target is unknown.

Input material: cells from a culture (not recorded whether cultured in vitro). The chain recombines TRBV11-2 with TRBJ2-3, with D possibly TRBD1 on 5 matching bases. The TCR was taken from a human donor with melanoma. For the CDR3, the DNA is TGTGCCAGCAGCAGACAGAACACAGATACGCAGTATTTT. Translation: CASSRQNTDTQYF.